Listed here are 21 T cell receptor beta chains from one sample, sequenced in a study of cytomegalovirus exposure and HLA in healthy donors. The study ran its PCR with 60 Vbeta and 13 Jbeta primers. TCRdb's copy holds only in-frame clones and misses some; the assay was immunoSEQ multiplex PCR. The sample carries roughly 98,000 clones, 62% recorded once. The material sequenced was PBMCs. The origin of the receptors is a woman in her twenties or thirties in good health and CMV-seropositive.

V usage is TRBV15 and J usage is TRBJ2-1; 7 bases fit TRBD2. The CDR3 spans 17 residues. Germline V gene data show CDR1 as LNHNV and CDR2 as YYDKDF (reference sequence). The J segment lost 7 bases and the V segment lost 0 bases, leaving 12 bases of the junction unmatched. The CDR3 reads CATSRDYGTTSGNEQFF. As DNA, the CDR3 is TGTGCCACCAGCAGAGATTATGGGACTACATCCGGGAATGAGCAGTTCTTC.

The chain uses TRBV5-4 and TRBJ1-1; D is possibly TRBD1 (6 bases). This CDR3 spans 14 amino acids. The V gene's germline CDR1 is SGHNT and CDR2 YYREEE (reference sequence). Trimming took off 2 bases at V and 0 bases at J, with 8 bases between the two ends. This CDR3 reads CASSLWGLNTEAFF. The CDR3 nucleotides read TGTGCCAGCAGCTTATGGGGGCTGAACACTGAAGCTTTCTTT. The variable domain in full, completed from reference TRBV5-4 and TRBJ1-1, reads ETGVTQSPTHLIKTRGQQVTLRCSSQSGHNTVSWYQQALGQGPQFIFQYYREEENGRGNFPPRFSGLQFPNYSSELNVNALELDDSALYLCASSLWGLNTEAFFGQGTRLTVV.

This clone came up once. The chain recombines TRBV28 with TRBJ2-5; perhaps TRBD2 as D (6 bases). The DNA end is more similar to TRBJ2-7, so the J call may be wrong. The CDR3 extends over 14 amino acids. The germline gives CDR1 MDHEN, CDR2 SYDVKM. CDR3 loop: CASSWGSGVYEQYF. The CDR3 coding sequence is TGTGCCAGCAGTTGGGGTAGCGGCGTCTACGAGCAGTACTTC.

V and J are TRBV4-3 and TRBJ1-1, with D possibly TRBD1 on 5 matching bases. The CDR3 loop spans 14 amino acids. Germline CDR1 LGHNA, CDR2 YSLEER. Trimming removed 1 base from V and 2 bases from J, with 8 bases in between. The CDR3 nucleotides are TGCGCCAGCAGCCAAGTCCAGGGTAACACTGAAGCTTTCTTT. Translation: CASSQVQGNTEAFF.

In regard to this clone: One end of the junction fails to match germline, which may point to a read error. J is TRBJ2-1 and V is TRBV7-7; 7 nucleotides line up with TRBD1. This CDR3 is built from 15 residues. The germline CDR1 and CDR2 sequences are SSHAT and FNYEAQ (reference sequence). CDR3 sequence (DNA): TGTGCTAGCAGCCCAGGGACAGCAACCTACAATGAGCAGTTCTTC. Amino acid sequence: CASSPGTATYNEQFF.

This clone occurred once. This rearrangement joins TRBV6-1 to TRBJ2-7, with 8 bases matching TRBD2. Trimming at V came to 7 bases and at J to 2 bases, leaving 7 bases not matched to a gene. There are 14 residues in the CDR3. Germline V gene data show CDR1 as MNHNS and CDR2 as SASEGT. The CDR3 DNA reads TGTGCCAGCACCAGCGGGGGCTCAACCTACGAGCAGTACTTC. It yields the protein CASTSGGSTYEQYF.

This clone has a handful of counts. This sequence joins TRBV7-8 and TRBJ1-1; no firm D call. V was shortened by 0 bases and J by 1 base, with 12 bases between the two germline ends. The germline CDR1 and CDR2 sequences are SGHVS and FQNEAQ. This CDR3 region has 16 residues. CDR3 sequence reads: CASSLAGRGENTEAFF. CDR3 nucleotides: TGTGCCAGCAGCTTAGCGGGTCGGGGAGAGAACACTGAAGCTTTCTTT.

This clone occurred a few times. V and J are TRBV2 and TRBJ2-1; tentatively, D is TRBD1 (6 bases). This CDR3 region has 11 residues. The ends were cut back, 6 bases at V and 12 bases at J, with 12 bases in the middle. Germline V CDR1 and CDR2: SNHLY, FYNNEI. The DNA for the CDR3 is TGTGCCAGCAGGTCAGGGGTCGGGCAGTTCTTC. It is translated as CASRSGVGQFF.

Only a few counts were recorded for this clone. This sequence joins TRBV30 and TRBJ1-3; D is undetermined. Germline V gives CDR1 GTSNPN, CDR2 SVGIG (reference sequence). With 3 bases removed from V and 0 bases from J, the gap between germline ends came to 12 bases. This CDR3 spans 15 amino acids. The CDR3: CAWRHRERSGNTIYF. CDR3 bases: TGTGCCTGGAGGCATCGGGAGCGCTCTGGAAACACCATATATTTT.

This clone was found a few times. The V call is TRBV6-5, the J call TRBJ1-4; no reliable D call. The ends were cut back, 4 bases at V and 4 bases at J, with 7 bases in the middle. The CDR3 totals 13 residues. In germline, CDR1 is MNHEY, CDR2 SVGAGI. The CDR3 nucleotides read TGTGCCAGCAGTTTCCAGTTTAATGAAAAACTGTTTTTT. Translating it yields CASSFQFNEKLFF.

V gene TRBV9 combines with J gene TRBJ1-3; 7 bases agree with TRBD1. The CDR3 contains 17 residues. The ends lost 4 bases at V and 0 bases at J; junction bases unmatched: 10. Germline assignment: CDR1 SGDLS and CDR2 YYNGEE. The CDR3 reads CASSNRQGELSGNTIYF. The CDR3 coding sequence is TGTGCCAGCAGCAACAGACAGGGTGAGCTCTCTGGAAACACCATATATTTT.

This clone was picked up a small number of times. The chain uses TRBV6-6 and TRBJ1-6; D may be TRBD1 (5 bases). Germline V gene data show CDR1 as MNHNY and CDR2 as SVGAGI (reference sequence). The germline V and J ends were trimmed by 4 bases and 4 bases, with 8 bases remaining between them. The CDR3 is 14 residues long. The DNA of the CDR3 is TGTGCCAGCAGTTCTGACAGTTATAATTCACCCCTCCACTTT. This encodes CASSSDSYNSPLHF.

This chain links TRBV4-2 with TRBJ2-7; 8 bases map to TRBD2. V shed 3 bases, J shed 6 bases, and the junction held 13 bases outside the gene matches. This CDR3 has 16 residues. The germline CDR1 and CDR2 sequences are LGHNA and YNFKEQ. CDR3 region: CASSQASRGGLPEQYF. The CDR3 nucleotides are TGTGCCAGCAGCCAGGCCTCTCGCGGGGGGCTGCCCGAGCAGTACTTC.

The CDR3 DNA reads as TGTGCCAGCAGTTCCCGGGATGGAACTAGTGAGCAGTTCTTC. It codes for CASSSRDGTSEQFF. V gene TRBV6-6 combines with J gene TRBJ2-1; perhaps TRBD2 as D (5 bases). V gave up 4 bases and J gave up 9 bases, with 16 bases separating them. Looked up from germline, CDR1 is MNHNY and CDR2 is SVGAGI (reference sequence). The CDR3 runs 14 residues.

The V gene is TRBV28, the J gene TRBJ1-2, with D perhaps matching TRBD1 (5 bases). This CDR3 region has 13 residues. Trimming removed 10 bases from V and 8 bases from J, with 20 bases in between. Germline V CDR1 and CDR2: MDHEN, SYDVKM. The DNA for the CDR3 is TGTGCCACACAGGAAGGGAATCAACGGGGCTACACCTTC. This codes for CATQEGNQRGYTF.

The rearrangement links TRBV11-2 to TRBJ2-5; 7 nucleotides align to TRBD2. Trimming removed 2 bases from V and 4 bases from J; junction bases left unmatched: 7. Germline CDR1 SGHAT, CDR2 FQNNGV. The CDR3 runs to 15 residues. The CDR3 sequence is CASSLNGGFGETQYF. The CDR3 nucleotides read TGTGCCAGCAGCTTAAACGGGGGGTTTGGAGAGACCCAGTACTTC.

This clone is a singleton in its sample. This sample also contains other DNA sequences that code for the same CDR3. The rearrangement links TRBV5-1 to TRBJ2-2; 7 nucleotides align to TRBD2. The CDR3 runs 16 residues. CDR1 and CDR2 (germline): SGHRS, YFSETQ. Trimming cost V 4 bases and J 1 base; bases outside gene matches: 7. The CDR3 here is CASSPGIAGNTGELFF. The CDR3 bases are TGCGCCAGCAGCCCCGGTATAGCGGGGAACACCGGGGAGCTGTTTTTT.

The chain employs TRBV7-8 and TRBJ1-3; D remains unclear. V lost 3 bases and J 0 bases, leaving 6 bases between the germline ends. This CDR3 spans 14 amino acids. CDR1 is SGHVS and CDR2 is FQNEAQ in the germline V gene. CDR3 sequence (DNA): TGTGCCAGCAGCTTTTCTATCTCTGGAAACACCATATATTTT. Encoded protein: CASSFSISGNTIYF.

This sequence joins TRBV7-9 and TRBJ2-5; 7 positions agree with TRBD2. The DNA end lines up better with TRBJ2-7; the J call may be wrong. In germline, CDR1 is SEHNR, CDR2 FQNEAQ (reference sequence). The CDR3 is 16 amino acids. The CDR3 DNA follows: TGTGCCAGCAGCTTAGAGGTAGCGGGTCGCTCCTACGAGCAGTACTTC. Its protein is CASSLEVAGRSYEQYF.

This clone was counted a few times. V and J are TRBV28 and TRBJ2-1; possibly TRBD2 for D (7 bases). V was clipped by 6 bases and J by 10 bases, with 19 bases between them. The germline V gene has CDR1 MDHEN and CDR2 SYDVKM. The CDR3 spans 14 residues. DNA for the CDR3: TGTGCCAGCAGCCCCCCTGGGGGGGGCAGGGAGCAGTTCTTC. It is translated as CASSPPGGGREQFF.

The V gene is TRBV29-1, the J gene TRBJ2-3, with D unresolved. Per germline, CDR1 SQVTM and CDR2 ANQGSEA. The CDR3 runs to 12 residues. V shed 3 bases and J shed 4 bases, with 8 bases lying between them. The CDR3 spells CSVEVSPDTQYF. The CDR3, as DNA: TGCAGCGTTGAGGTTAGCCCAGATACGCAGTATTTT.